The 16 T cell receptor beta chains below come from one sample, sequenced in a study of T cells in Graves' hyperthyroidism and ophthalmopathy. TCR beta CDR3 regions were amplified from RNA transcripts. Carried out on the TCR CDR3, a first-round RT-PCR used the HTBI primer set. Using its own MiXCR run on the multiplex PCR reads, TCRdb lists one record per CDR3 protein. The repertoire has roughly 740,000 distinct CDR3 sequences, less than 20% of them found once; the top ten carry under 9.5%. The sequencing input was blood. Receptors were obtained from a man younger than 35 with Graves' hyperthyroidism.

This clonotype has a handful of counts. The V call is TRBV29-1, the J call TRBJ2-7, with D possibly being TRBD1 (5 bases). V was pared by 2 bases and J by 4 bases, with 9 bases between. The CDR3 runs 12 residues. The germline CDR1 and CDR2 sequences are SQVTM and ANQGSEA. The CDR3 loop is CSVEQGNYEQYF. The CDR3 bases are TGCAGCGTTGAACAGGGAAATTACGAGCAGTACTTC.

This rearrangement joins TRBV7-3 to TRBJ2-1; TRBD2 matches at 7 bases. This CDR3 contains 14 residues. Germline V gene sequence: CDR1 SGHTA, CDR2 FQGTGA. V lost 5 bases and J lost 8; bases outside the gene matches: 9. The DNA for the CDR3 is TGTGCCAGCAGCAATGGCGGGAGTCCGGATGAGCAGTTCTTC. Translating it yields CASSNGGSPDEQFF.

The V call is TRBV19, the J call TRBJ2-1; D gene unclear. V lost 7 bases and J 8 bases, leaving 15 bases between the germline ends. The germline V gene has CDR1 LNHDA and CDR2 SQIVND (reference sequence). The CDR3 extends over 13 amino acids. The CDR3 DNA follows: TGTGCCAGTAACCTACGACCTAGTCATGAGCAGTTCTTC. This codes for CASNLRPSHEQFF.

This clonotype was detected ten times or more. V gene TRBV12-3 or TRBV12-4 combines with J gene TRBJ2-1; 13 bases match TRBD2. V lost 5 bases to trimming and J lost 5 bases; unmatched junction nucleotides: 3. The CDR3 sequence is 15 residues long. The CDR3 nucleotides are TGTGCCAGCAGTAAACTAGCGGGAGGGGACAATGAGCAGTTCTTC. Protein: CASSKLAGGDNEQFF.

The rearrangement uses TRBV5-1 and TRBJ2-5, with 8 bases lining up with TRBD2. The CDR3 is made up of 14 amino acids. The junction had 5 bases not matched to a gene; V was cut back by 5 bases and J by 2 bases. From germline, CDR1 is SGHRS and CDR2 YFSETQ. The CDR3 is CASRGAGGQETQYF. The CDR3 nucleotides are TGCGCCAGCAGGGGGGCGGGAGGACAAGAGACCCAGTACTTC.

With respect to this clonotype: Given a much more abundant clone one base away, this may be a read error. J is TRBJ2-1 and V is TRBV6-5; D might be TRBD2 (6 bases). CDR3 length: 20 residues. In germline, CDR1 is MNHEY, CDR2 SVGAGI. Trimming stripped 0 bases from V and 0 bases from J, with 21 bases between. CDR3 sequence: CASSYSASVALFGSYNEQFF. In nucleotides, the CDR3 is TGTGCCAGCAGTTACTCGGCTAGCGTAGCTTTATTTGGCTCCTACAATGAGCAGTTCTTC.

The V call is TRBV6-4, the J call TRBJ1-1; no clear D. Germline V gives CDR1 MRHNA, CDR2 SNTAGT. Trimming shortened V by 5 bases and J by 3 bases, and 10 bases separated the two germline ends. The CDR3 length is 13 residues. The CDR3 bases are TGTGCCAGCAGTTTTGAGTCATACACTGAAGCTTTCTTT. It specifies CASSFESYTEAFF.

Notes on this clonotype: Compared with germline, one end of the junction differs, possibly owing to a read error. The chain employs TRBV12-5 and TRBJ2-3; D gene unclear. Germline-derived CDR1 and CDR2 are LGHNT and FRNRAP. The CDR3 runs to 15 residues. The chain's CDR3 is CVSGLSGRLRDTQYF. Written as DNA, the CDR3 is TGTGTTAGTGGTTTGTCCGGCCGCCTAAGGGATACGCAGTATTTT.

This clonotype was seen ten or more times. V is TRBV20-1 and J is TRBJ2-2, with a tentative D call TRBD2 (5 bases). V shed 0 bases and J shed 6 bases, with 8 bases lying between them. Germline CDR1 reads DFQATT; CDR2 reads SNEGSKA (reference sequence). CDR3 size: 13 residues. The CDR3 is CSAREAGSGELFF. In DNA, the CDR3 is TGCAGTGCTAGAGAGGCGGGTTCCGGGGAGCTGTTTTTT.

This clonotype came up a few times. This sequence joins TRBV24-1 and TRBJ1-5; D is unresolved. This CDR3 is 16 amino acids long. Germline V gene sequence: CDR1 KGHDR, CDR2 SFDVKD. Trimming left V 3 bases short and J 1 base short, with 12 bases between. CDR3 loop: CATSDPAVPSNQPQHF. The CDR3 bases are TGTGCCACCAGTGATCCGGCAGTACCAAGCAATCAGCCCCAGCATTTT.

The V gene is TRBV28, the J gene TRBJ1-2; no clear D gene. Trimming cost V 7 bases and J 3 bases, with 12 bases left between them. This CDR3 contains 13 residues. Germline V gives CDR1 MDHEN, CDR2 SYDVKM. The CDR3 reads CASMEEAYYGYTF. The CDR3 coding sequence is TGTGCCAGCATGGAGGAGGCCTACTATGGCTACACCTTC.

This clonotype was seen more than once but under ten times. This chain uses TRBV18 with TRBJ1-5; D is uncertain. The CDR3 consists of 16 residues. Germline loops: CDR1 KGHSH, CDR2 LQKENI. V lost 5 bases and J lost 1, with 15 bases in between. The CDR3 bases are TGTGCCAGCTCAGGAGATCAGAGTCCCAGCAATCAGCCCCAGCATTTT. Translated: CASSGDQSPSNQPQHF.

The chain combines TRBV24-1 with TRBJ2-4; no definite D call. Deletions cut 4 bases from V and 1 base from J, with 10 bases between. The germline CDR1 and CDR2 sequences are KGHDR and SFDVKD. This CDR3 region has 15 residues. CDR3 nucleotide sequence: TGTGCCACCAGTGACTCGCGACGCGCCAAAAACATTCAGTACTTC. Its translation: CATSDSRRAKNIQYF.

This clonotype was seen a few times. V usage is TRBV5-5 and J usage is TRBJ2-1, with a weak D call TRBD1 (5 bases). Germline loops: CDR1 SGHKS, CDR2 YYEKEE (reference sequence). CDR3 length: 15 amino acids. V lost 0 bases to trimming and J lost 4 bases, with 11 bases between them. The CDR3 nucleotides are TGTGCCAGCAGCTTGGCGGCAGGGTGGTACAATGAGCAGTTCTTC. Translating gives CASSLAAGWYNEQFF. Filled out from reference TRBV5-5 and TRBJ2-1, the complete variable domain reads DAGVTQSPTHLIKTRGQQVTLRCSPISGHKSVSWYQQVLGQGPQFIFQYYEKEERGRGNFPDRFSARQFPNYSSELNVNALLLGDSALYLCASSLAAGWYNEQFFGPGTRLTVL.

This rearrangement joins TRBV19 to TRBJ2-2; D is ambiguous. Trimming pared 4 bases from V and 7 bases from J, leaving 10 bases between. The CDR3 is made up of 13 amino acids. The germline gives CDR1 LNHDA, CDR2 SQIVND (reference sequence). The CDR3 DNA reads as TGTGCCAGTAGTAGCGTACCTTACGGGGAGCTGTTTTTT. Protein product: CASSSVPYGELFF.

J is TRBJ2-5 and V is TRBV2; possible D gene TRBD1, 6 bases. CDR3 length: 14 amino acids. V lost 5 bases, J lost 4 bases, and 14 bases lay in between. The V gene's germline CDR1 is SNHLY and CDR2 FYNNEI. The CDR3 DNA reads as TGTGCCAGCAGTTCACAGGGAATAGGAGAGACCCAGTACTTC. Translating it yields CASSSQGIGETQYF. The entire variable domain, with the rest obtained from reference TRBV2 and TRBJ2-5, is as follows: EPEVTQTPSHQVTQMGQEVILRCVPISNHLYFYWYRQILGQKVEFLVSFYNNEISEKSEIFDDQFSVERPDGSNFTLKIRSTKLEDSAMYFCASSSQGIGETQYFGPGTRLLVL.